This T cell receptor (beta chain) was profiled in a study of regulatory T cells in long-lasting Graves disease. Study-level information: Newly diagnosed Graves' patients had under 3 months of antithyroid drugs.

At least ten counts were recorded for this clonotype. The time point is: newly diagnosed GD, antithyroid drugs for less than 3 months. Construction of the TCR library relied on RNA isolated from PBMCs. The CDR3 loop spans 16 amino acids. Germline lookup yields CDR1 MDHEN and CDR2 SYDVKM. V shed 7 bases and J shed 5 bases, with 23 bases lying between them. Investigators prepared the TCR beta libraries by applying iRepertoire HTBI primers and Arm-PCR of CDR3 regions. TCRdb called the multiplex PCR reads again in MiXCR, with one record for every CDR3 protein. The data show roughly 410,000 distinct CDR3 sequences, about 15% seen once. The same specimen was also included in a second study, on T cells in Graves' hyperthyroidism and ophthalmopathy.

The sample in question was peripheral blood mononuclear cells (PBMCs), obtained at new diagnosis, from a patient treated with antithyroid drugs. The chain employs TRBV28 and TRBJ2-5; D possibly uses TRBD1 or TRBD2 (5 bases each). The TCR was taken from a woman aged 35 to 49 with Graves disease. CDR3 residues: CASNPPGRGNGETQYF. The CDR3 nucleotides are TGTGCCAGCAACCCTCCGGGGCGAGGGAACGGGGAGACCCAGTACTTC.